The entry below describes one T cell receptor (beta chain). This CDR3 is 16 amino acids long. Trimming removed 4 bases from V and 8 bases from J, with 24 bases in between. The data were taken from a study of blood T cell repertoires in COVID-19. TCRdb keeps only in-frame clones here, not all; method: immunoSEQ multiplex PCR. The sample lists around 230,000 clones, roughly 80% occurring once. The sequence came from a woman older than 75 with acute or convalescent COVID-19. The chain recombines TRBV23-1 with TRBJ2-7; D may be TRBD1 (5 bases). TRBV23-1 is flagged as an ORF with uncertain function. The sample comprised peripheral blood. The CDR3 region has the DNA TGCGCCAGCAGTCGGTCTTTATGGGCAGGGATGTGGAAGCAGTACTTC. Translation gives CASSRSLWAGMWKQYF.